This TCR beta chain was identified in a study of cytomegalovirus exposure and HLA in healthy donors. Study-level results: Per published accounts, TCR beta sequences correctly predicted the HLA-A and HLA-B alleles of most subjects. Reportedly, cytomegalovirus status was diagnosed with high sensitivity and specificity.

It was healthy bone marrow donors who served as donors. Comments on this clone: Its antigen is unidentified.

The CDR3 covers 16 residues. CDR1 and CDR2 from the germline V gene are MNHEY and SMNVEV (reference sequence). The V segment lost 2 bases and the J segment 6 bases; nucleotides outside the gene matches: 9. 13 Jbeta primers and 60 Vbeta primers were used for the PCR. Only in-frame clones appear in the TCRdb table, and some are missing; sequencing was by immunoSEQ multiplex PCR. Among about 91,000 clones listed, around 80% were seen once. This receptor was identified in a male donor in good health and CMV-seropositive. What was sequenced was PBMCs. The gene calls are TRBV27 and TRBJ1-5; 8 nucleotides align to TRBD1. CDR3 nucleotide sequence: TGTGCCAGCAGTTTAAGTGGGCCAGGGGGCGGTCAGCCCCAGCATTTT. As protein: CASSLSGPGGGQPQHF.